This passage covers 18 T cell receptor beta chains from one sample sequenced in a study of cytomegalovirus exposure and HLA in healthy donors. The table came from immunoSEQ multiplex PCR; TCRdb's copy has only in-frame clones and leaves some out. The sample carries approximately 220,000 clones, 90% to 95% recorded once. Sequenced sample: PBMCs. The source is a woman aged 18-29 years in good health and CMV-seronegative.

This rearrangement joins TRBV6-1 to TRBJ1-4; 12 bases are shared with TRBD1. CDR3 size: 15 residues. V dropped 3 bases and J dropped 7; count of bases not matched to a gene: 3. The V gene's germline CDR1 is MNHNS and CDR2 SASEGT. For the CDR3, the DNA is TGTGCCAGCAGTGACGGGACAGGGGGCGGTGAAAAACTGTTTTTT. It is translated as CASSDGTGGGEKLFF.

The chain joins TRBV5-4 to TRBJ2-5, with a possible D match to TRBD2 (6 bases). The CDR3 contains 13 residues. Germline CDR1 reads SGHNT; CDR2 reads YYREEE (reference sequence). The V end lost 7 bases, the J end lost 3 bases, and 13 bases lay between the germline ends. CDR3 in amino acids: CASARDSKETQYF. As DNA, the CDR3 is TGTGCCAGCGCCCGGGACTCCAAAGAGACCCAGTACTTC.

DNA of the CDR3: TGTGCCTGCCTCACGCCGTCAGGACACACAGATACGCAGTATTTT. It encodes CACLTPSGHTDTQYF. The rearrangement uses TRBV30 and TRBJ2-3, with TRBD1 as a possible D gene (5 bases). The germline V gene encodes CDR1 GTSNPN and CDR2 SVGIG (reference sequence). This CDR3 has 15 amino acids. V was clipped by 6 bases and J by 2 bases, with 18 bases between them.

V is TRBV4-2 and J is TRBJ2-3; TRBD2 aligns across 7 bases. The CDR3 length is 17 residues. Germline CDR1 is LGHNA and CDR2 is YNFKEQ. J was trimmed by 0 bases and V by 0 bases; bases with no gene match: 6. The CDR3 DNA reads TGTGCCAGCAGCCAAGAAGAATGGGAGGGTAGCACAGATACGCAGTATTTT. Translation: CASSQEEWEGSTDTQYF.

J is TRBJ1-2 and V is TRBV7-8, with TRBD1 as a possible D gene (5 bases). This CDR3 comprises 16 residues. Trimming shortened V by 2 bases and J by 6 bases, and 19 bases separated the two germline ends. The V gene's germline CDR1 is SGHVS and CDR2 FQNEAQ. The CDR3 is CASSLPLQAVANGYTF. The DNA of the CDR3 is TGTGCCAGCAGCTTACCCTTACAGGCCGTGGCGAATGGCTACACCTTC.

The chain has TRBV27 and TRBJ2-7; 8 bases match TRBD1. This CDR3 is built from 16 residues. V dropped 5 bases and J dropped 0; count of bases not matched to a gene: 9. Germline CDR1 is MNHEY and CDR2 is SMNVEV (reference sequence). This chain's CDR3 is CASSISWTGISYEQYF. The CDR3 DNA reads as TGTGCCAGCAGTATCTCATGGACAGGGATCTCCTACGAGCAGTACTTC.

The V gene is TRBV10-3, the J gene TRBJ2-1; 7 bases line up with TRBD1. The V gene end was trimmed by 3 bases and the J gene end by 9 bases; junction bases not matched to a gene: 2. Germline CDR1 ENHRY, CDR2 SYGVKD. The CDR3 contains 12 residues. The CDR3, as DNA: TGTGCCATCAGTGAACAGGGGACTGAGCAGTTCTTC. Translation: CAISEQGTEQFF.

The J gene is TRBJ1-1, the V gene TRBV9, with D possibly matching TRBD1 (6 bases). Looked up from germline, CDR1 is SGDLS and CDR2 is YYNGEE. Trimming took off 0 bases at V and 2 bases at J, with 11 bases between the two ends. This CDR3 spans 15 amino acids. The CDR3 nucleotides are TGTGCCAGCAGCGTAGCGGGCAGGGGTAACACTGAAGCTTTCTTT. It translates to CASSVAGRGNTEAFF.

The CDR3 region is CSVAGERYQPQHF. CDR3 bases: TGCAGCGTTGCAGGGGAGCGTTATCAGCCCCAGCATTTT. V gene TRBV29-1 combines with J gene TRBJ1-5; TRBD1 might be the D (6 bases). Germline loops: CDR1 SQVTM, CDR2 ANQGSEA. CDR3 length: 13 residues. V was pared by 4 bases and J by 5 bases, with 12 bases between.

The chain has TRBV5-4 and TRBJ1-2; 9 positions agree with TRBD1. J was trimmed by 4 bases and V by 3 bases; bases with no gene match: 7. The germline gives CDR1 SGHNT, CDR2 YYREEE (reference sequence). The CDR3 runs to 15 residues. The CDR3: CASSSPSGQGYGYTF. In nucleotides, the CDR3 is TGTGCCAGCAGCTCGCCTTCGGGACAGGGCTATGGCTACACCTTC.

Remarks on this clone: The junction and the germline gene differ at one end; a read error may be behind it. The V gene is TRBV7-9, the J gene TRBJ2-7; weak D call: TRBD2 (6 bases). CDR3 size: 17 residues. The V gene's germline CDR1 is SEHNR and CDR2 FQNEAQ (reference sequence). Here the CDR3 reads CASSLGLANSYFYEQYF. DNA of the CDR3: TGTGCCAGCAGCTTAGGGCTAGCGAACTCATACTTTTACGAGCAGTACTTT.

The V and J genes are TRBV30 and TRBJ1-5; possibly TRBD1 for D (5 bases). With 4 bases removed from V and 4 bases from J, the gap between germline ends came to 14 bases. The germline gives CDR1 GTSNPN, CDR2 SVGIG (reference sequence). The length of the CDR3 is 14 residues. The CDR3 DNA sequence: TGTGCCTGGACTAGGGGCGGTGGAAATCAGCCCCAGCATTTT. It encodes CAWTRGGGNQPQHF.

The chain uses TRBV5-4 and TRBJ2-2, with D possibly matching TRBD1 (6 bases). The CDR3 spans 15 residues. The V end was cut by 4 bases, the J end by 1 base, with 11 bases between. Germline lookup yields CDR1 SGHNT and CDR2 YYREEE (reference sequence). CDR3 in DNA: TGTGCCAGCAGCCCGATGACAGGGAACACCGGGGAGCTGTTTTTT. It is translated as CASSPMTGNTGELFF.

The chain uses TRBV30 and TRBJ2-1, with 10 bases lining up with TRBD2. V lost 2 bases, J lost 5 bases, and 3 bases stayed unmatched. The germline V gene encodes CDR1 GTSNPN and CDR2 SVGIG (reference sequence). The length of the CDR3 is 14 residues. As DNA, the CDR3 is TGTGCCTGGAGTCCGGGACTAGCGAACAATGAGCAGTTCTTC. This sequence encodes CAWSPGLANNEQFF.

This clone was found a few times. V and J are TRBV27 and TRBJ1-5; no clear D gene. The germline V gene has CDR1 MNHEY and CDR2 SMNVEV (reference sequence). The CDR3 is made up of 12 amino acids. Trimming stripped 5 bases from V and 8 bases from J, with 10 bases between. The DNA of the CDR3 is TGTGCCAGCAGTACCCAGGTGAAGCCCCAGCATTTT. The encoded protein is CASSTQVKPQHF.

J is TRBJ1-2 and V is TRBV18; no firm D call. The germline V gene has CDR1 KGHSH and CDR2 LQKENI. CDR3 length: 17 residues. Deletions cut 0 bases from V and 0 bases from J, with 14 bases between. In nucleotides, the CDR3 is TGTGCCAGCTCACCACCAGGAGGTCGACTCTCTAACTATGGCTACACCTTC. It is translated as CASSPPGGRLSNYGYTF.

This clone appeared once. The DNA for the CDR3 is TGTGCCAGCAGTTCCCCTGACAGGGCGAGTTCCTACGAGCAGTACTTC. This encodes CASSSPDRASSYEQYF. The V and J genes are TRBV5-6 and TRBJ2-7; 7 nucleotides line up with TRBD1. The CDR3 is 16 amino acids. Germline CDR1 is SGHDT and CDR2 is YYEEEE. With V trimmed by 5 bases and J by 1 base, 12 bases remained unmatched.

This chain uses TRBV6-1 with TRBJ1-5; 9 bases agree with TRBD1. There are 15 residues in the CDR3. CDR1 and CDR2 (germline): MNHNS, SASEGT. With V trimmed by 4 bases and J by 7 bases, 8 bases remained unmatched. CDR3 amino acids: CASSGRDRVGQPQHF. CDR3 nucleotide sequence: TGTGCCAGCAGTGGCCGGGACAGGGTAGGGCAGCCCCAGCATTTT.